These T cell receptor beta chains were read from a single sample in a study of T cells in Graves' hyperthyroidism and ophthalmopathy. Each CDR3 protein is one row after TCRdb ran MiXCR on the multiplex PCR reads. This table has about 300,000 distinct CDR3 sequences, approximately 18% appearing once. The sample comprised blood. Source of these receptors: a man in his forties or fifties with Graves' ophthalmopathy. CDR3s include the opening cysteine and the closing phenylalanine or tryptophan. The D gene is left open where the match is weak. Not all rows give a size; the values are once, few, many and, for expanded clones, a class.

j_call: TRBJ2-3
d_call: NA
clone_size: many
v_call: TRBV20-1
cdr3_aa: CSAGPTQYF
cdr3_nt: TGCAGTGCCGGACCTACGCAGTATTTT

j_call: TRBJ2-3
d_call: TRBD2
clone_size: few
v_call: TRBV7-6
cdr3_aa: CASSLGLAGGGVGTDTQYF
cdr3_nt: TGTGCCAGCAGCTTAGGTCTAGCGGGAGGAGGTGTGGGCACAGATACGCAGTATTTT

j_call: TRBJ2-7
d_call: TRBD2
clone_size: few
v_call: TRBV6-1
cdr3_aa: CASTPGGRAVEQYF
cdr3_nt: TGTGCCAGCACCCCGGGCGGGAGGGCGGTCGAGCAGTACTTC

j_call: TRBJ1-1
d_call: TRBD1
clone_size: once
v_call: TRBV5-1
cdr3_aa: CASRPTGTGTSTEAFF
cdr3_nt: TGCGCCAGCAGACCAACTGGGACAGGGACGAGCACTGAAGCTTTCTTT

j_call: TRBJ2-1
d_call: TRBD2
clone_size: NA
v_call: TRBV5-1
cdr3_aa: CASSPGLAGGYNEQFF
cdr3_nt: TGCGCCAGCAGCCCGGGACTAGCGGGAGGTTACAATGAGCAGTTCTTC

j_call: TRBJ2-3
d_call: TRBD2
clone_size: NA
v_call: TRBV20-1
cdr3_aa: CSARGLAGTRSASGTDTQYF
cdr3_nt: TGCAGTGCTAGGGGACTAGCGGGGACCAGATCCGCGTCTGGCACAGATACGCAGTATTTT

j_call: TRBJ2-1
d_call: TRBD1
clone_size: NA
v_call: TRBV5-1
cdr3_aa: CASSLAGTGIDEQFF
cdr3_nt: TGCGCCAGCAGCTTGGCCGGGACAGGGATCGATGAGCAGTTCTTC

j_call: TRBJ2-6
d_call: TRBD2
clone_size: few
v_call: TRBV18
cdr3_aa: CASSPLTTSGIRSGANVLTF
cdr3_nt: TGTGCCAGCTCACCTCTGACGACTAGCGGGATTAGATCTGGGGCCAACGTCCTGACTTTC

j_call: TRBJ2-1
d_call: NA
clone_size: few
v_call: TRBV29-1
cdr3_aa: CSVEQVYNEQFF
cdr3_nt: TGCAGCGTTGAGCAGGTTTACAATGAGCAGTTCTTC

j_call: TRBJ2-3
d_call: NA
clone_size: NA
v_call: TRBV28
cdr3_aa: CASSKGPGDTQYF
cdr3_nt: TGTGCCAGCAGTAAGGGTCCTGGAGATACGCAGTATTTT

j_call: TRBJ1-1
d_call: TRBD1
clone_size: many
v_call: TRBV27
cdr3_aa: CASSPWTGAGVTEAFF
cdr3_nt: TGTGCCAGCAGTCCATGGACAGGGGCGGGAGTCACTGAAGCTTTCTTT

j_call: TRBJ1-2
d_call: NA
clone_size: NA
v_call: TRBV5-1
cdr3_aa: CASSLEGIEGYTF
cdr3_nt: TGCGCCAGCAGCTTGGAAGGGATAGAGGGCTACACCTTC

j_call: TRBJ1-1
d_call: NA
clone_size: few
v_call: TRBV5-5
cdr3_aa: CASSLEGRGAFF
cdr3_nt: TGTGCCAGCAGCTTGGAAGGGAGGGGAGCTTTCTTT